A selection of T cell receptor beta chains follows, all from one sample in a study of CD8+CD57+ T cells in acquired aplastic anemia. TCRdb reprocessed the reads via MiXCR and lists one record per CDR3 protein. The sample shows about 68,000 distinct CDR3 sequences, 45% to 55% of them seen only once. Sequencing was carried out using sorted CD4+, CD8+, or CD8+CD57+ T cells (not recorded which) from PBMCs. Receptors were obtained from a human donor in good health, serving as a control. The CDR3 runs from the conserved cysteine through the conserved F or W. D genes are given only for firm matches. Size values are once, few and many counts, or a class for expanded clones, and some rows have none.

V: TRBV6-4; size: .; D: .; J: TRBJ2-5; DNA: TGTGCCAGCAGCTTAGGATCCAGGGGAGGAGATGCAGAGACCCAGTACTTC; CDR3: CASSLGSRGGDAETQYF
V: TRBV5-5; size: many; D: TRBD1; J: TRBJ1-5; DNA: TGTGCCAGCAGCACAGGGGACTGGTCGGGGCAGCCCCAGCATTTT; CDR3: CASSTGDWSGQPQHF
V: TRBV2; size: .; D: .; J: TRBJ1-5; DNA: TGTGCCAGCAGTGAAGGGACACCGCCCCAGCATTTT; CDR3: CASSEGTPPQHF
V: TRBV7-8; size: .; D: .; J: TRBJ1-5; DNA: TGTGCCAGCAGCTTAGATAGGATTCACAATCAGCCCCAGCATTTT; CDR3: CASSLDRIHNQPQHF
V: TRBV20-1; size: once; D: TRBD2; J: TRBJ2-1; DNA: TGCAGTGCTAGTAGGACTAGCGGGGGCAATGAGCAGTTCTTC; CDR3: CSASRTSGGNEQFF
V: TRBV27; size: many; D: .; J: TRBJ1-6; DNA: TGTGCCAGCAGTTCCGGGAGTGGTATCCACTTT; CDR3: CASSSGSGIHF
V: TRBV7-8; size: .; D: TRBD1; J: TRBJ1-2; DNA: TGTGCCAGCAGCTTGGGACAGGGAGGCTATGGCTACACCTTC; CDR3: CASSLGQGGYGYTF
V: TRBV4-1; size: .; D: .; J: TRBJ2-5; DNA: TGCGCCAGCGGCCAAGTCCCCGGGGTACTAGATAGGGAGACCCAGTACTTC; CDR3: CASGQVPGVLDRETQYF
V: TRBV13; size: few; D: TRBD2; J: TRBJ2-7; DNA: TGTGCCAGCAGCTTGCGGACTAGCAGGAGGACCCATTTTATCTACGAGCAGTACTTC; CDR3: CASSLRTSRRTHFIYEQYF
V: TRBV20-1; size: .; D: .; J: TRBJ2-7; DNA: TGCAGTGCTAGCAACACTATCTACGAGCAGTACTTC; CDR3: CSASNTIYEQYF
V: TRBV7-3; size: many; D: TRBD2; J: TRBJ2-3; DNA: TGTGCCAGCAGCTTACTAGCGGGAGTAACAGATACGCAGTATTTT; CDR3: CASSLLAGVTDTQYF
V: TRBV19; size: .; D: TRBD1; J: TRBJ2-5; DNA: TGTGCCAGTAGTACCTGGGACAGGGGGCAAGAGACCCAGTACTTC; CDR3: CASSTWDRGQETQYF
V: TRBV12-3/TRBV12-4; size: .; D: TRBD1; J: TRBJ1-1; DNA: TGTGCCAGCAGTTCCCCGGGACAGGGAGTTCGTGAAGCTTTCTTT; CDR3: CASSSPGQGVREAFF
V: TRBV4-1; size: many; D: .; J: TRBJ1-6; DNA: TGCGCCAGCAGCCGTACCCTAACAGGGAGCTTCCACTTT; CDR3: CASSRTLTGSFHF
V: TRBV2; size: medium-sized; D: TRBD2; J: TRBJ2-5; DNA: TGTGCCGGAGAGAGCGGGGGCTCACGACAAGAGACCCAGTACTTC; CDR3: CAGESGGSRQETQYF
V: TRBV25-1; size: once; D: TRBD1; J: TRBJ2-7; DNA: TGTGCCAGCAGTACGGGACAGGGTCTCGAGCAGTACTTC; CDR3: CASSTGQGLEQYF